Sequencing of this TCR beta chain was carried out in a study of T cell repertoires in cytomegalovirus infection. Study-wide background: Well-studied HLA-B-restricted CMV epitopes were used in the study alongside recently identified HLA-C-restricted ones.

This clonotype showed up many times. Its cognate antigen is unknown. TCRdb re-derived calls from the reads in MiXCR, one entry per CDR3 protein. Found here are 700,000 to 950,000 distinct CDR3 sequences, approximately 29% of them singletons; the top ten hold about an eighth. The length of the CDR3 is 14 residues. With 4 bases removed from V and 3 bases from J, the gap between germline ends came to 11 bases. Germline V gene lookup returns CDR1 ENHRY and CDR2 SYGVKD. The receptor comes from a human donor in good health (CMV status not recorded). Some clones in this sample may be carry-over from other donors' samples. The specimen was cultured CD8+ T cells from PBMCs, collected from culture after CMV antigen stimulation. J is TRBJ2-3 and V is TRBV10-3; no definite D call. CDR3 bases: TGTGCCATCAGTGGGTGGTCTAGTACAGATACGCAGTATTTT. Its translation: CAISGWSSTDTQYF.